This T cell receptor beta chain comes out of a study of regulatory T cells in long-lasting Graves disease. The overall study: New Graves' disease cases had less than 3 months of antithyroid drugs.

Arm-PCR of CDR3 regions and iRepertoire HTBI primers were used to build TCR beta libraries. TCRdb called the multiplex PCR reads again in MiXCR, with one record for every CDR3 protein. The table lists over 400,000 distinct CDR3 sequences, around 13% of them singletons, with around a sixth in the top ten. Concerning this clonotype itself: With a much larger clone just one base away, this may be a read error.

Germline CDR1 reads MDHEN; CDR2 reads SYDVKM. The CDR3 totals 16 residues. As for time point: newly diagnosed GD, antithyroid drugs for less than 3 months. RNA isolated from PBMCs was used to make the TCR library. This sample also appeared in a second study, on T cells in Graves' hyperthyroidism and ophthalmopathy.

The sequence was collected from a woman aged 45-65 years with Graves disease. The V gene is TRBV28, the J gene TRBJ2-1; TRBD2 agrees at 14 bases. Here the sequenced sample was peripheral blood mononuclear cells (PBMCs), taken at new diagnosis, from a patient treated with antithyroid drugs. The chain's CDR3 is CASSAGLAGGGNGQFF. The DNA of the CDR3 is TGTGCCAGCAGTGCCGGACTAGCGGGAGGTGGGAATGGGCAGTTCTTC.